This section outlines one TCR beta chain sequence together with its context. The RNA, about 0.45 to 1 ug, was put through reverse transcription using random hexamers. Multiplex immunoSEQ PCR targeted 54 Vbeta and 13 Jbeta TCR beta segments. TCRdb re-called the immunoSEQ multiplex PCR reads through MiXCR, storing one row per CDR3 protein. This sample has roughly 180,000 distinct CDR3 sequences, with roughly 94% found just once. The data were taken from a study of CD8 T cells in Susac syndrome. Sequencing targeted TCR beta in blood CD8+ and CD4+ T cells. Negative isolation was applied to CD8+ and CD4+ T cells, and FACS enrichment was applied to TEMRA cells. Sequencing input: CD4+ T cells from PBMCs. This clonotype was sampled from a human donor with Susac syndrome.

This CDR3 is CSAVGQGNRRELFF. CDR3 DNA sequence: TGCAGTGCTGTAGGACAGGGGAACCGCAGGGAGCTGTTTTTT. The genes are TRBV20-1 and TRBJ2-2; 9 nucleotides align to TRBD1. Germline CDR1 DFQATT, CDR2 SNEGSKA (reference sequence). The CDR3 runs 14 residues. Trimming removed 5 bases from V and 9 bases from J; junction bases left unmatched: 10.